These 6 T cell receptor beta chains were all obtained from the same sample, sequenced in a study of T cell responses to AZD1222 COVID-19 vaccine. Some clones are missing from TCRdb's copy, which holds only in-frame ones; the method was immunoSEQ multiplex PCR. Here the sample spans roughly 130,000 clones, 92% being singletons. Sequencing was performed on peripheral blood, taken on day 0 of AZD1222 vaccination. The receptors stem from an adult in good health.

The chain employs TRBV4-1 and TRBJ1-2; 9 nucleotides align to TRBD1. The CDR3 contains 16 residues. Trimming at V came to 4 bases and at J to 4 bases, leaving 10 bases not matched to a gene. Germline loops: CDR1 MGHRA, CDR2 YSYEKL. In DNA form, the CDR3 reads TGCGCCAGCAGCCCGCGGGCCGGGACAGGGCCCTATGGCTACACCTTC. This encodes CASSPRAGTGPYGYTF.

V gene TRBV12-1 combines with J gene TRBJ1-5; TRBD1, the D gene given by the table, was not confirmed from the DNA. TRBV12-1 is a pseudogene locus. CDR3 size: 15 residues. The CDR3 DNA reads TGTGCCAGCAGTTCATCCGGGACAGGGGATCAGCCCCAGCATTTT. It specifies CASSSSGTGDQPQHF.

V usage is TRBV23-1 and J usage is TRBJ1-6; 7 nucleotides align to TRBD1. TRBV23-1 carries the ORF label, with uncertain function. The CDR3 is 18 amino acids. Trimming cost V 0 bases and J 4 bases; bases outside gene matches: 9. The DNA for the CDR3 is TGCGCCAGCAGTCAATCATTGACAGGGAGGAGGTATAATTCACCCCTCCACTTT. Its protein product is CASSQSLTGRRYNSPLHF.

With respect to this clone: Other DNA sequences of this sample code for an identical CDR3. The V gene is TRBV5-4, the J gene TRBJ2-7, with D unresolved. Germline V CDR1 and CDR2: SGHNT, YYREEE (reference sequence). The CDR3 loop spans 13 amino acids. V shed 0 bases and J shed 2 bases, with 6 bases lying between them. The CDR3 region is CASSLGAAYEQYF. CDR3 DNA sequence: TGTGCCAGCAGCTTGGGGGCAGCCTACGAGCAGTACTTC. Drawing the rest from reference TRBV5-4 and TRBJ2-7, the complete variable domain is ETGVTQSPTHLIKTRGQQVTLRCSSQSGHNTVSWYQQALGQGPQFIFQYYREEENGRGNFPPRFSGLQFPNYSSELNVNALELDDSALYLCASSLGAAYEQYFGPGTRLTVT.

The genes are TRBV28 and TRBJ1-2; D is undetermined. The CDR3 contains 15 residues. CDR1 MDHEN and CDR2 SYDVKM come from the germline V gene. V was shortened by 5 bases and J by 0 bases, with 13 bases between the two germline ends. The CDR3 sequence: CASSKLMWANYGYTF. The CDR3 DNA follows: TGTGCCAGCAGTAAACTCATGTGGGCTAACTATGGCTACACCTTC.

This chain connects TRBV5-6 to TRBJ1-1; a possible D gene is TRBD1 (6 bases). The CDR3 spans 13 residues. V was clipped by 5 bases and J by 3 bases, with 11 bases between them. Looked up from germline, CDR1 is SGHDT and CDR2 is YYEEEE. In DNA form, the CDR3 reads TGTGCCAGCAGGTTAACAGGGCACACTGAAGCTTTCTTT. Residues: CASRLTGHTEAFF.